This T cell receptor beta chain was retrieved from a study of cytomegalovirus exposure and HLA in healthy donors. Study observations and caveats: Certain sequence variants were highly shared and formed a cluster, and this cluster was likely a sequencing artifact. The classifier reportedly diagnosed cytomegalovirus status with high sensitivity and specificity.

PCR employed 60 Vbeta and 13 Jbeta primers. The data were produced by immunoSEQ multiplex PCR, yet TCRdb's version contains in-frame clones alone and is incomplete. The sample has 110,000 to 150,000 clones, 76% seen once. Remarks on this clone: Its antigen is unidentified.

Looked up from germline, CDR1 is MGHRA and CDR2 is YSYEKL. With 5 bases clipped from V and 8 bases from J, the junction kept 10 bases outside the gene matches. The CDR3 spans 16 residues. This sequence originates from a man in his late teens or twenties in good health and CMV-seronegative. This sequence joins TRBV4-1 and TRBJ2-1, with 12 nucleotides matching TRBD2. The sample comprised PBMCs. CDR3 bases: TGCGCCAGCAGCGTTGCGCGGACTAGCGGGGCCCATGAGCAGTTCTTC. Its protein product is CASSVARTSGAHEQFF.